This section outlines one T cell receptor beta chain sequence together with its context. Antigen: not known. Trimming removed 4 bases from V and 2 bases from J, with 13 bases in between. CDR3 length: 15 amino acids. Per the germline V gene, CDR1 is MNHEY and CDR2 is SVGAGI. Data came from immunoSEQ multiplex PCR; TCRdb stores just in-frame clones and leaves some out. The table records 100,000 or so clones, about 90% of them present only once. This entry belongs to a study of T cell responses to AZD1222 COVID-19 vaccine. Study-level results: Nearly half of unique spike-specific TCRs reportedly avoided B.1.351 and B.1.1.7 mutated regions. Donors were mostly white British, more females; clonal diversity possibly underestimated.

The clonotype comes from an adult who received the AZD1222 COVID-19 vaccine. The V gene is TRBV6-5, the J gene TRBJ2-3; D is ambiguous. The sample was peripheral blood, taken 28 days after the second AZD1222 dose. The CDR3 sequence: CASSSTPESTDTQYF. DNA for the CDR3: TGTGCCAGCAGTTCGACTCCAGAGTCCACAGATACGCAGTATTTT.